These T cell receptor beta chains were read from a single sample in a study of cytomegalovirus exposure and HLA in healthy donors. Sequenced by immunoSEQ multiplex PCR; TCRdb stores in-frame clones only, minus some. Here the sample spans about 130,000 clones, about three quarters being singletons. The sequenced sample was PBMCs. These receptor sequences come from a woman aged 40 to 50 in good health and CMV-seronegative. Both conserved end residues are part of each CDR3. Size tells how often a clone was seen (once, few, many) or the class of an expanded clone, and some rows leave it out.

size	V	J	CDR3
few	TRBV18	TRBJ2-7	CASSAQGAADQEQYF
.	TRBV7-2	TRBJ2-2	CASSLDWRGELFF
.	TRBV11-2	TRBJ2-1	CASSPQGQGAYNEQFF
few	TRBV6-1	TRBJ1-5	CASRGSNQPQHF
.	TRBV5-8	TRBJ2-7	CASSPRDTPSYEQYF
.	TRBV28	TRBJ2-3	CASSLDRAPDTQYF
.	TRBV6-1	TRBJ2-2	CASSRGESTGELFF
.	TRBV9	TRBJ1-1	CASSLSDREGTEAFF
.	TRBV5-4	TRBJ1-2	CASSLEGGRVTGYTF
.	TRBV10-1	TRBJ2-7	CASTLGGHSYEQYF
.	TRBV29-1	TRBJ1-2	CSVERGRFDYTF
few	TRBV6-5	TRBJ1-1	CASSYGATNTEAFF
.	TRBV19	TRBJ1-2	CASTPNSHQGVNYGYTF
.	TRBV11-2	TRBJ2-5	CASSFGSGAYDGQYF
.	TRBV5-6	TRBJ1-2	CASSFPGKYGYTF
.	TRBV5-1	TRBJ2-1	CASSLEGGARAVEQFF
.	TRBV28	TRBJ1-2	CASSRDTGGFSGYTF
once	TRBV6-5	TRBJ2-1	CASSRTGGPYNEQFF
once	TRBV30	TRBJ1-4	CAWMYGKKLFF
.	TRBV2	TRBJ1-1	CASSEDSSKGAGGIEAFF
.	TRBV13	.	CASSLGGGYHEQYF
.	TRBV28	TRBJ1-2	CASSLGGGTRYTF
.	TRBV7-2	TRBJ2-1	CASSPRLSSGQFF
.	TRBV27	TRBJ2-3	CAAHSADTQYF